This TCR beta chain was sequenced during a study of blood T cell repertoires in COVID-19. Background on the study: The study drew acute and convalescent COVID-19 samples from the United States, Italy and Spain. From T cells, B-cell-depleted T cells, or PBMCs came the material, which was cDNA or gDNA.

In the original analysis: Scientists estimated how many nucleated cells there were by amplifying reference gene primers. Libraries were prepared by immunoSEQ multiplex PCR; TCRdb keeps only in-frame clonotypes and omits some of them. For V, J and clone size, that table is used; D and trimming come from the DNA. In the table there are tens of thousands of clones, 80% to 90% of which are singletons. The germline V gene encodes CDR1 SGHVS and CDR2 FNYEAQ. The CDR3 totals 13 residues. With 2 bases clipped from V and 6 bases from J, the junction kept 1 base outside the gene matches. The source material was peripheral blood. The source is a human donor in a cohort sampled during active COVID-19. V and J are TRBV7-6 and TRBJ2-7, with 10 bases identical to TRBD2. The CDR3 DNA is TGTGCCAGCAGCTTACTAGCGGGAGTCGAGCAGTACTTC. Translation: CASSLLAGVEQYF.